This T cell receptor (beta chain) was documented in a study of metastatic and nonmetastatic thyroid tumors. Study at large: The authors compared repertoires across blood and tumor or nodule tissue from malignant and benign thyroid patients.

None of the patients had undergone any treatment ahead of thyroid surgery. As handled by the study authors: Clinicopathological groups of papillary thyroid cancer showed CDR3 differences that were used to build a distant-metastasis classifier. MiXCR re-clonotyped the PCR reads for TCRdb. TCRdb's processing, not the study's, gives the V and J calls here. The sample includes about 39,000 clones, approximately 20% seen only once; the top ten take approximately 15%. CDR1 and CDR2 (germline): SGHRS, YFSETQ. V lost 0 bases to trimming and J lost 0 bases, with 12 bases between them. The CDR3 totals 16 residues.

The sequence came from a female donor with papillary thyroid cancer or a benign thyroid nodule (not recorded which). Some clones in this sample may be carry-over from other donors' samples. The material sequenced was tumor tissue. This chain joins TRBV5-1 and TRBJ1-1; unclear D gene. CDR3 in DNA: TGCGCCAGCAGCTTGGCTCCTACCGCTATGAACACTGAAGCTTTCTTT. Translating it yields CASSLAPTAMNTEAFF.